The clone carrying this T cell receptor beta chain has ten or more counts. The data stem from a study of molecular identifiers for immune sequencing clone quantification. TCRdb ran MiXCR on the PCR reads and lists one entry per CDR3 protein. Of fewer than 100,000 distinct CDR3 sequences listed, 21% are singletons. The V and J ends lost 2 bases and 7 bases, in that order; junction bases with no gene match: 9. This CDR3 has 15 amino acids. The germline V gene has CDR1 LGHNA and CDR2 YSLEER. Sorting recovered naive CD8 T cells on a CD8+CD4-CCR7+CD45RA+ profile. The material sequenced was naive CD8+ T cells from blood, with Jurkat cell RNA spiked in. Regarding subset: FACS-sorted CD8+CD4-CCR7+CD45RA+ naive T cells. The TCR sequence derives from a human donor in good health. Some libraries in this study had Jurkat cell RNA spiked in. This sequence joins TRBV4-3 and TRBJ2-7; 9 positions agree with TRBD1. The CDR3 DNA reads TGCGCCAGCAGCCAACCGGGACAGGGAAAGGATGAGCAGTACTTC. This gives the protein CASSQPGQGKDEQYF.